Each of the 20 T cell receptor beta chains below was sequenced from the same sample in a study of response to subunit inactivated influenza vaccine. TCRdb itself ran the RT-PCR reads through MiXCR, one entry per CDR3 protein. The sample holds about 700,000 distinct CDR3 sequences, around a sixth seen once. The specimen comprised PBMCs from blood, sampled 12 days after vaccination. The source is a man aged 50 to 60 who received an inactivated influenza vaccine.

The chain combines TRBV29-1 with TRBJ1-2; D is undetermined. Trimming took 3 bases from V and 4 from J, leaving 12 bases between them. The CDR3 has 13 residues. Germline values: CDR1 SQVTM, CDR2 ANQGSEA. The DNA for the CDR3 is TGCAGCGTTGAGAGGTCCAGCTCCTATGGCTACACCTTC. It is translated as CSVERSSSYGYTF.

The chain carries TRBV20-1 and TRBJ1-5, with D tentatively TRBD1 (6 bases). Trimming took 3 bases from V and 3 from J, leaving 9 bases between them. The CDR3 covers 13 residues. The germline V gene encodes CDR1 DFQATT and CDR2 SNEGSKA (reference sequence). CDR3 loop: CSARRGANQPQHF. The CDR3 DNA reads as TGCAGTGCTAGGAGGGGGGCCAATCAGCCCCAGCATTTT.

The chain uses TRBV18 and TRBJ2-1; D call uncertain. Trimming took 0 bases from V and 4 from J, leaving 10 bases between them. Germline-derived CDR1 and CDR2 are KGHSH and LQKENI. This CDR3 has 15 amino acids. As DNA, the CDR3 is TGTGCCAGCTCACCACCACAATCCCAGTACAATGAGCAGTTCTTC. Encoded protein: CASSPPQSQYNEQFF.

The table lists this clonotype with a few counts. V gene TRBV20-1 combines with J gene TRBJ1-1, with D unclear. The ends were cut back, 5 bases at V and 7 bases at J, with 20 bases in the middle. Per germline, CDR1 DFQATT and CDR2 SNEGSKA (reference sequence). The CDR3 contains 14 residues. The CDR3 here is CSAARPSPGNEAFF. The CDR3 DNA reads as TGCAGTGCTGCCAGACCCAGCCCAGGAAATGAAGCTTTCTTT.

This clonotype was picked up a small number of times. This chain links TRBV11-1 with TRBJ2-1, with 9 bases aligning to TRBD2. V lost 2 bases to trimming and J lost 4 bases; unmatched junction nucleotides: 6. Germline values: CDR1 SGHAT, CDR2 FQDESV (reference sequence). This CDR3 has 16 residues. CDR3 protein: CASSLTAGGRYNEQFF. For the CDR3, the DNA is TGTGCCAGCAGCTTAACAGCGGGGGGCCGATACAATGAGCAGTTCTTC.

This clonotype appeared a few times. The chain employs TRBV3-1 and TRBJ2-1; D is possibly TRBD1 (6 bases). CDR3 length: 12 amino acids. The germline V and J ends were trimmed by 0 bases and 15 bases, with 12 bases remaining between them. Looked up from germline, CDR1 is LGHDT and CDR2 is YNNKEL (reference sequence). CDR3 DNA: TGTGCCAGCAGCCAAGAGTTGCAGGGGCGGTTCTTC. Its translation is CASSQELQGRFF.

This clonotype was detected only a few times. The rearrangement joins TRBV6-1 to TRBJ2-7, with 11 bases lining up with TRBD2. The CDR3 sequence is 15 residues long. V lost 6 bases and J lost 2; bases outside the gene matches: 6. CDR1 and CDR2 (germline): MNHNS, SASEGT. Here the CDR3 reads CASRRSGGAPYEQYF. The CDR3 region has the DNA TGTGCCAGCAGACGTAGCGGGGGGGCACCCTACGAGCAGTACTTC.

This clonotype showed up many times. This rearrangement joins TRBV7-6 to TRBJ2-5, with no clear D. The length of the CDR3 is 13 residues. V dropped 5 bases and J dropped 0 bases, with 7 bases sitting between them. Per germline, CDR1 SGHVS and CDR2 FNYEAQ. CDR3 DNA sequence: TGTGCCAGCAGCCTGGCAAACCAAGAGACCCAGTACTTC. Translation: CASSLANQETQYF.

This clonotype was observed a handful of times. The chain carries TRBV4-1 and TRBJ1-5, with D hard to call. V dropped 0 bases and J dropped 6 bases, with 6 bases sitting between them. CDR1 is MGHRA, CDR2 YSYEKL, per germline. The CDR3 sequence is 13 residues long. CDR3 bases: TGCGCCAGCAGCCAAGATTTCGTTCAGCCCCAGCATTTT. This codes for CASSQDFVQPQHF.

The rearrangement joins TRBV10-3 to TRBJ2-5; 11 positions match TRBD2. This CDR3 region has 15 residues. Germline CDR1 reads ENHRY; CDR2 reads SYGVKD. V shed 6 bases, J shed 3 bases, and the junction held 6 bases outside the gene matches. Written as DNA, the CDR3 is TGTGCCATCAGGGGGACTAGCGGACCCGAAGAGACCCAGTACTTC. Its translation: CAIRGTSGPEETQYF.

The chain is built from TRBV7-8 and TRBJ1-2; D unresolved. Germline V gene lookup returns CDR1 SGHVS and CDR2 FQNEAQ. This CDR3 comprises 16 residues. Trimming pared 5 bases from V and 4 bases from J, leaving 20 bases between. CDR3 region: CASSLSRISRPYGYTF. Here the CDR3 DNA reads TGTGCCAGCAGCCTATCGAGAATTTCCCGGCCCTATGGCTACACCTTC.

This clonotype was recorded a few times. The chain recombines TRBV3-1 with TRBJ2-7; D possibly corresponds to TRBD1 (5 bases). Per germline, CDR1 LGHDT and CDR2 YNNKEL (reference sequence). Trimming left V 1 base short and J 3 bases short, with 13 bases between. There are 15 residues in the CDR3. CDR3 in amino acids: CASSQAGHSFYEQYF. CDR3 DNA: TGTGCCAGCAGCCAAGCAGGGCACAGCTTCTACGAGCAGTACTTC.

This clonotype has ten or more counts. This chain connects TRBV18 to TRBJ2-3, with D uncertain. Per the germline V gene, CDR1 is KGHSH and CDR2 is LQKENI. This CDR3 has 13 residues. The V end lost 4 bases, the J end lost 6 bases, and 11 bases lay between the germline ends. The CDR3 coding sequence is TGTGCCAGCTCACAGTCCGGTGAGGATACGCAGTATTTT. As protein: CASSQSGEDTQYF.

This clonotype was picked up a small number of times. V is TRBV15 and J is TRBJ2-5; D possibly corresponds to TRBD2 (6 bases). In germline, CDR1 is LNHNV, CDR2 YYDKDF (reference sequence). The germline V and J ends were trimmed by 4 bases and 5 bases, with 14 bases remaining between them. This CDR3 is built from 14 residues. The CDR3 here is CATSIRTEGETQYF. The CDR3 DNA is TGTGCCACCAGCATAAGGACGGAGGGGGAGACCCAGTACTTC.

The chain recombines TRBV20-1 with TRBJ2-3, with 10 nucleotides matching TRBD1. Trimming removed 3 bases from V and 2 bases from J; junction bases left unmatched: 8. Germline values: CDR1 DFQATT, CDR2 SNEGSKA (reference sequence). This CDR3 has 16 residues. In DNA form, the CDR3 reads TGCAGTGCTAGTCCCCGGGACAGGGGATTCACAGATACGCAGTATTTT. Encoded protein: CSASPRDRGFTDTQYF.

The chain couples TRBV10-3 to TRBJ2-6; 10 bases map to TRBD1. The germline V gene has CDR1 ENHRY and CDR2 SYGVKD. This CDR3 has 15 residues. With 9 bases clipped from V and 2 bases from J, the junction kept 4 bases outside the gene matches. DNA of the CDR3: TGTGCCATGGGACAGGGGACAACTGGGGCCAACGTCCTGACTTTC. It yields the protein CAMGQGTTGANVLTF.

This clonotype was observed a handful of times. The V and J genes are TRBV29-1 and TRBJ1-2; D gene uncertain. Germline CDR1 is SQVTM and CDR2 is ANQGSEA. V was clipped by 4 bases and J by 3 bases, with 9 bases between them. The CDR3 is 12 amino acids. The CDR3 coding sequence is TGCAGCGTTGGTGACCGGGACTATGGCTACACCTTC. Protein sequence: CSVGDRDYGYTF.

The chain combines TRBV12-3 or TRBV12-4 with TRBJ2-7, with TRBD1 matching over 9 bases. V dropped 6 bases and J dropped 2; count of bases not matched to a gene: 8. This CDR3 is 15 amino acids long. The CDR3 bases are TGTGCCAGCAGACGGGGGACAGGGAAGGCCTACGAGCAGTACTTC. This encodes CASRRGTGKAYEQYF.

The chain has TRBV28 and TRBJ1-5; 7 bases fit TRBD1. Germline V gives CDR1 MDHEN, CDR2 SYDVKM. The junction had 10 bases not matched to a gene; V was cut back by 1 base and J by 7 bases. CDR3 length: 16 amino acids. CDR3 sequence (DNA): TGTGCCAGCAGTTTATCCCCCCGACAGGGCCGGCAGCCCCAGCATTTT. As protein: CASSLSPRQGRQPQHF.

The table lists this clonotype with a few counts. The gene calls are TRBV3-1 and TRBJ1-2; tentative D call: TRBD1 (6 bases). With 4 bases removed from V and 1 base from J, the gap between germline ends came to 22 bases. This CDR3 has 18 amino acids. The V gene's germline CDR1 is LGHDT and CDR2 YNNKEL (reference sequence). CDR3 DNA sequence: TGTGCCAGCAGCCCCTATCTCAACGCAGGGGCCGTTAACTATGGCTACACCTTC. It specifies CASSPYLNAGAVNYGYTF.